Listed below are T cell receptor beta chains from one sample, sequenced in a study of T cell repertoires in cytomegalovirus infection. In TCRdb, the reads were re-called with MiXCR into one record per CDR3 protein. The table lists some 800,000 distinct CDR3 sequences, 29% of them singletons, with around 13% in the top ten. For these receptors, no antigen is known. The specimen comprised cultured CD8+ T cells from PBMCs, sampled from culture after CMV antigen stimulation. The source of these receptors is a human donor in good health (CMV status not recorded). Some clones in this sample may be carry-over from other donors' samples. The CDR3 runs from the conserved cysteine through the conserved F or W. The D gene is left open where the match is weak. Where a row states a size, it is once, few, many or the class of an expanded clone; other rows omit it.

>-|TRBJ2-3|TRBV4-3|-
TGCGCCAGCAGCGAGCCTGCAGAGACAGATACGCAGTATTTT
CASSEPAETDTQYF
>TRBD1|TRBJ2-1|TRBV12-3/TRBV12-4|many
TGTGCCAGCATCCATTCCGGGACAGGGGGTTTCAATGAGCAGTTCTTC
CASIHSGTGGFNEQFF
>-|TRBJ1-3|TRBV5-6|-
TGTGCCAGCAGCTGGGGGGGGGTACTCCCTGGAAACACCATATATTTT
CASSWGGVLPGNTIYF
>-|TRBJ2-1|TRBV7-9|once
TGTGCCAGCAGCTTGATCGCAAAACAGTACAATGAGCAGTTCTTC
CASSLIAKQYNEQFF
>-|TRBJ2-5|TRBV9|few
TGTGCCAGCAGCGGTACTAGGGGGCAAGAGACCCAGTACTTC
CASSGTRGQETQYF
>TRBD1|TRBJ1-1|TRBV7-9|many
TGTGCCAGCAGCCCTGGGACAGGGGAGGCTTTCTTT
CASSPGTGEAFF
>-|TRBJ2-2|TRBV6-2/TRBV6-3|-
TGTGCCAGCGGTGGACAGACCGGGGAGCTGTTTTTT
CASGGQTGELFF
>-|TRBJ1-6|TRBV3-1|-
TGTGCCAGCAGCTCTATGCATAGGAGTGCTTCACCCCTCCACTTT
CASSSMHRSASPLHF
>-|TRBJ2-1|TRBV7-8|few
TGTGCCAGCAGCCCTTCCGGGACGGCCTACAATGAGCAGTTCTTC
CASSPSGTAYNEQFF
>-|TRBJ1-4|TRBV7-3|medium-sized
TGTGCCAGCAGCTTAAACGGTGGGGAGGTGAATGAAAAACTGTTTTTT
CASSLNGGEVNEKLFF
>TRBD1|TRBJ2-2|TRBV27|few
TGTGCCAGCAGTATGACAGGGGATAACACCGGGGAGCTGTTTTTT
CASSMTGDNTGELFF
>TRBD2|TRBJ2-7|TRBV4-1|few
TGCGCCAGCAGCCAGGCGGGAGAGCGGTACTTC
CASSQAGERYF
>-|TRBJ2-3|TRBV7-9|many
TGTGCCAGCAGCACCGGGATTCGCACAGATACGCAGTATTTT
CASSTGIRTDTQYF
>-|TRBJ1-2|TRBV12-3/TRBV12-4|few
TGTGCCAGCAGTTTAAAGGGTCCTGACCCCTACTATGGCTACACCTTC
CASSLKGPDPYYGYTF
>-|TRBJ1-1|TRBV25-1|-
TGTGCCACCCAGGGACTTACGAACACTGAAGCTTTCTTT
CATQGLTNTEAFF
>-|TRBJ2-7|TRBV25-1|many
TGTGCCAGCAGTGACCCCCGGGGGTCCTACGAGCAGTACTTC
CASSDPRGSYEQYF
>-|TRBJ1-2|TRBV4-1|-
TGCGCCAGCAGCCAAGTAACTGGAAGGAACGTTGGCTACACCTTC
CASSQVTGRNVGYTF
>-|TRBJ2-3|TRBV4-1|-
TGCGCCAGCAGCCAAGAGATGGGGGCCACAGATACGCAGTATTTT
CASSQEMGATDTQYF
>TRBD1|TRBJ2-1|TRBV7-9|-
TGTGCCAGCAGCTTAGGAGTCGGACAGGGGACCAATGAGCAGTTCTTC
CASSLGVGQGTNEQFF
>TRBD1|TRBJ2-1|TRBV4-2|-
TGTGCCAGCAGCCAGACGGGACAGGGGACCTACAATGAGCAGTTCTTC
CASSQTGQGTYNEQFF